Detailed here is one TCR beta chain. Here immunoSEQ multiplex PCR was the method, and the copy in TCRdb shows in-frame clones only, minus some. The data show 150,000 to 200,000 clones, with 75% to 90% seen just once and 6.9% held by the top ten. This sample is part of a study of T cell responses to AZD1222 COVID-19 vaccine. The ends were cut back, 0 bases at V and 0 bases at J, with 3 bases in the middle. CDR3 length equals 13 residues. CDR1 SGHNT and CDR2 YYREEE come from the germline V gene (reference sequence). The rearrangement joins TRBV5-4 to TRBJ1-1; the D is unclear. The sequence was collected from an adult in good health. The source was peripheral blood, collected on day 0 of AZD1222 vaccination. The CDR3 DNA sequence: TGTGCCAGCAGCTTGGAGATGAACACTGAAGCTTTCTTT. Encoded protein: CASSLEMNTEAFF.